This entry describes one TCR beta chain. The data were obtained in a study of blood T cell repertoires in COVID-19. Study background: Spain, Italy and the United States supplied samples that represented acute and convalescent COVID-19. Sources were T cells, B-cell-depleted T cells, or PBMCs; the material itself was cDNA or gDNA.

The germline CDR1 and CDR2 sequences are MDHEN and SYDVKM. V was shortened by 3 bases and J by 1 base, with 12 bases between the two germline ends. CDR3 length: 15 amino acids. As processed by the authors: Amplification of reference gene primers was used by the study to estimate nucleated cell counts. TCRdb keeps only in-frame clones here, not all; method: immunoSEQ multiplex PCR. V, J and clone size are those of that table, while D and trimming were read from the DNA. The table records about 75,000 clones, 90% of them present only once. The sequence came from a human donor in a cohort sampled during active COVID-19. Sequencing was performed on peripheral blood. The genes are TRBV28 and TRBJ1-2; D not resolved. CDR3 in amino acids: CASSFASGLNYGYTF. The CDR3 DNA reads TGTGCCAGCAGTTTCGCGTCAGGACTTAACTATGGCTACACCTTC.